The 17 T cell receptor beta chains given below trace back to one sample, sequenced in a study of cytomegalovirus exposure and HLA in healthy donors. In the PCR, 60 Vbeta and 13 Jbeta primers were used. Assay: immunoSEQ multiplex PCR; the TCRdb copy retains only in-frame clones and omits some. The table includes more than 95,000 clones, 78% detected once. Sequencing used PBMCs. These receptors were taken from a man aged 25-40 years in good health and CMV-seronegative.

The chain has TRBV6-4 and TRBJ2-1; 11 bases align to TRBD1. V shed 2 bases, J shed 7 bases, and the junction held 4 bases outside the gene matches. CDR1 MRHNA and CDR2 SNTAGT come from the germline V gene. The CDR3 is 15 residues long. This chain's CDR3 is CASSDIGQGANEQFF. As DNA, the CDR3 is TGTGCCAGCAGTGACATAGGACAGGGGGCGAATGAGCAGTTCTTC.

The chain joins TRBV2 to TRBJ2-7, with 7 bases that match TRBD1. CDR1 SNHLY and CDR2 FYNNEI come from the germline V gene. The CDR3 is made up of 12 amino acids. V was pared by 6 bases and J by 4 bases, with 3 bases of the junction left unmatched. In DNA form, the CDR3 reads TGTGCCAGCAGCGGGGACAGTTACGAGCAGTACTTC. It is translated as CASSGDSYEQYF.

The chain joins TRBV11-2 to TRBJ2-5; 9 bases fit TRBD1. The V gene end was trimmed by 4 bases and the J gene end by 5 bases; junction bases not matched to a gene: 11. Germline CDR1 SGHAT, CDR2 FQNNGV. The CDR3 is made up of 16 amino acids. In nucleotides, the CDR3 is TGTGCCAGCAGCTCCATAAAGGACAGGGGATGGGAGACCCAGTACTTC. As protein: CASSSIKDRGWETQYF.

V usage is TRBV6-1 and J usage is TRBJ1-2; D gene ambiguous. Germline CDR1 and CDR2: MNHNS and SASEGT. The CDR3 is made up of 12 amino acids. Trimming removed 7 bases from V and 2 bases from J, with 8 bases in between. CDR3 protein: CASTPVNYGYTF. In DNA form, the CDR3 reads TGTGCCAGCACCCCAGTCAACTATGGCTACACCTTC.

This sequence joins TRBV30 and TRBJ2-1, with 10 positions matching TRBD2. The V and J ends lost 0 bases and 9 bases, in that order; junction bases with no gene match: 5. Germline lookup yields CDR1 GTSNPN and CDR2 SVGIG (reference sequence). There are 14 residues in the CDR3. The DNA for the CDR3 is TGTGCCTGGAGTGTAGCGGGAGGGCCTACTGAGCAGTTCTTC. It is translated as CAWSVAGGPTEQFF.

The V gene is TRBV7-2, the J gene TRBJ2-5, with 10 bases identical to TRBD1. The germline gives CDR1 SGHTA, CDR2 FQGNSA. Trimming at V came to 7 bases and at J to 5 bases, leaving 10 bases not matched to a gene. This CDR3 is built from 15 residues. The CDR3 sequence is CASMRGTGVGETQYF. Written as DNA, the CDR3 is TGTGCCAGCATGCGAGGGACAGGGGTTGGCGAGACCCAGTACTTC. The full variable domain, rest sourced from reference TRBV7-2 and TRBJ2-5, is GAGVSQSPSNKVTEKGKDVELRCDPISGHTALYWYRQSLGQGLEFLIYFQGNSAPDKSGLPSDRFSAERTGGSVSTLTIQRTQQEDSAVYLCASMRGTGVGETQYFGPGTRLLVL.

This chain uses TRBV7-9 with TRBJ2-2, with D unresolved. The length of the CDR3 is 15 residues. Germline CDR1 is SEHNR and CDR2 is FQNEAQ (reference sequence). V was pared by 5 bases and J by 2 bases, with 12 bases between. The chain's CDR3 is CASSPPDLNTGELFF. CDR3 DNA: TGTGCCAGCAGCCCACCCGACTTAAACACCGGGGAGCTGTTTTTT.

CDR3 sequence: CASTRTIYEQYF. CDR3 coding DNA: TGTGCCAGCACCAGGACAATCTACGAGCAGTACTTC. This chain links TRBV2 with TRBJ2-7, with a possible D match to TRBD1 (5 bases). CDR1 is SNHLY and CDR2 is FYNNEI in the germline V gene. The CDR3 contains 12 residues. The germline V and J ends were trimmed by 7 bases and 3 bases, with 10 bases remaining between them.

J is TRBJ2-7 and V is TRBV6-5; 7 nucleotides agree with TRBD2. This CDR3 has 15 amino acids. CDR1 and CDR2 (germline): MNHEY, SVGAGI. Trimming took 5 bases from V and 2 from J; bases not matched to a gene: 9. CDR3 sequence (DNA): TGTGCCAGCAGTCCCTCACTAGCGCAACCCTACGAGCAGTACTTC. Translating it yields CASSPSLAQPYEQYF.

This clone was seen more than once but under ten times. The genes are TRBV25-1 and TRBJ1-1, with D perhaps TRBD1 (5 bases). The V gene lost 7 bases and the J gene lost 1 base, with 7 bases spanning the gap. CDR3 length: 12 amino acids. The germline V gene encodes CDR1 MGHDK and CDR2 SYGVNS. The CDR3 protein is CASTQGNTEAFF. CDR3 DNA sequence: TGTGCCAGCACCCAGGGGAACACTGAAGCTTTCTTT.

This chain connects TRBV18 to TRBJ2-7; TRBD2 might be the D (6 bases). The CDR3 contains 15 residues. The germline V gene encodes CDR1 KGHSH and CDR2 LQKENI. Trimming took off 0 bases at V and 3 bases at J, with 12 bases between the two ends. The CDR3 region has the DNA TGTGCCAGCTCACCACCGGGCGGGGCGGGCTACGAGCAGTACTTC. Translating gives CASSPPGGAGYEQYF.

This sequence joins TRBV7-8 and TRBJ2-7, with D perhaps TRBD1 (6 bases). The V end was cut by 4 bases, the J end by 2 bases, with 21 bases between. From germline, CDR1 is SGHVS and CDR2 FQNEAQ. The CDR3 runs 17 residues. CDR3 in DNA: TGTGCCAGCAGCTCAGCGCCAAACACCGGGACACCCTACGAGCAGTACTTC. Encoded protein: CASSSAPNTGTPYEQYF.

The chain combines TRBV27 with TRBJ2-2; no definite D call. CDR1 is MNHEY, CDR2 SMNVEV, per germline (reference sequence). The CDR3 length is 13 residues. Trimming pared 6 bases from V and 7 bases from J, leaving 12 bases between. The DNA of the CDR3 is TGTGCCAGCAGCCCAGCGATGGTCGGGGAGCTGTTTTTT. Translated, it gives CASSPAMVGELFF.

The CDR3 here is CASSTPQGFGELFF. CDR3 nucleotide sequence: TGTGCCAGCAGCACCCCTCAGGGTTTCGGGGAGCTGTTTTTT. This rearrangement joins TRBV9 to TRBJ2-2; D may be TRBD1 (5 bases). The CDR3 extends over 14 amino acids. V was trimmed by 4 bases and J by 7 bases, leaving 14 bases between them. Germline values: CDR1 SGDLS, CDR2 YYNGEE.

V gene TRBV7-2 combines with J gene TRBJ1-2; TRBD1 aligns across 7 bases. This CDR3 is 15 amino acids long. The V gene's germline CDR1 is SGHTA and CDR2 FQGNSA. The trim removed 5 bases at V and 8 bases at J, leaving 14 bases unmatched. The CDR3 is CASSLTRQGDSGYTF. CDR3 sequence (DNA): TGTGCCAGCAGCCTCACAAGACAGGGAGACTCCGGCTACACCTTC.

The rearrangement links TRBV10-3 to TRBJ2-3, with TRBD2 matching over 10 bases. The V segment lost 7 bases and the J segment 1 base; nucleotides outside the gene matches: 5. Germline loops: CDR1 ENHRY, CDR2 SYGVKD. CDR3 length: 15 residues. The CDR3 DNA follows: TGTGCCATCACGGCTAGCGGGGGAGGCACAGATACGCAGTATTTT. It specifies CAITASGGGTDTQYF.

The CDR3 DNA reads as TGTGCCAGCAGCCACGGGAGTTCCTCTTTTTACAATGAGCAGTTCTTC. As protein: CASSHGSSSFYNEQFF. The rearrangement links TRBV11-2 to TRBJ2-1; tentative D call: TRBD2 (6 bases). The CDR3 contains 16 residues. Germline-derived CDR1 and CDR2 are SGHAT and FQNNGV. Trimming stripped 5 bases from V and 4 bases from J, with 18 bases between.